What follows are 20 T cell receptor beta chains derived from one specimen sequenced in a study of cytomegalovirus exposure and HLA in healthy donors. Primers for the PCR totalled 60 Vbeta and 13 Jbeta. The data were produced by immunoSEQ multiplex PCR, yet TCRdb's version contains in-frame clones alone and is incomplete. Of about 130,000 clones listed, 17% are singletons. Material for sequencing was PBMCs. These receptors were obtained from a female donor in good health and CMV-seropositive.

V is TRBV6-6 and J is TRBJ2-7; TRBD2 matches at 11 bases. Germline trimming cut 5 bases from V and 3 bases from J; bases unmatched to any gene: 6. This CDR3 has 15 residues. Germline V lookup: CDR1 MNHNY, CDR2 SVGAGI (reference sequence). CDR3 sequence reads: CASSHIAGGVYEQYF. For the CDR3, the DNA is TGTGCCAGCAGTCACATAGCGGGAGGGGTCTACGAGCAGTACTTC.

The genes are TRBV6-6 and TRBJ1-2; D possibly corresponds to TRBD1 (5 bases). The CDR3 spans 13 residues. CDR1 is MNHNY, CDR2 SVGAGI, per germline (reference sequence). The V gene lost 4 bases and the J gene lost 1 base, with 7 bases spanning the gap. The CDR3 DNA follows: TGTGCCAGCAGTTTGGGGGGTAACTATGGCTACACCTTC. Protein product: CASSLGGNYGYTF.

V usage is TRBV14 and J usage is TRBJ2-3; the match to TRBD1 covers 7 bases. The CDR3 covers 14 residues. CDR1 SGHDN and CDR2 FVKESK come from the germline V gene. The junction had 2 bases not matched to a gene; V was cut back by 1 base and J by 4 bases. This CDR3 reads CASSQGGGPDTQYF. The CDR3 nucleotides are TGTGCCAGCAGCCAAGGAGGGGGCCCAGATACGCAGTATTTT.

The rearrangement joins TRBV27 to TRBJ1-2, with 8 nucleotides matching TRBD1. CDR1 and CDR2 (germline): MNHEY, SMNVEV (reference sequence). V shed 10 bases, J shed 2 bases, and the junction held 27 bases outside the gene matches. This CDR3 is 20 amino acids long. CDR3 DNA: TGTGCCACTTTTTACCTCCCTTCCCAATCCCGACAGGGGTCGAACTATGGCTACACCTTC. Translated, it gives CATFYLPSQSRQGSNYGYTF.

This clone was detected only a few times. Here the CDR3 DNA reads TGTGCCAGCTCACCAAGAGCACAGGGGTATGAGCAGTTCTTC. Protein sequence: CASSPRAQGYEQFF. This chain links TRBV18 with TRBJ2-1; 7 nucleotides agree with TRBD1. Germline values: CDR1 KGHSH, CDR2 LQKENI. V lost 2 bases and J lost 8; bases outside the gene matches: 6. This CDR3 region has 14 residues.

J is TRBJ2-1 and V is TRBV5-6, with 7 bases matching TRBD1. V gave up 3 bases and J gave up 6 bases; unmatched junction bases: 12. The germline CDR1 and CDR2 sequences are SGHDT and YYEEEE. The CDR3 totals 16 residues. This CDR3 is CASSWTGKGGFNEQFF. As DNA, the CDR3 is TGTGCCAGCAGCTGGACTGGGAAAGGGGGCTTCAATGAGCAGTTCTTC.

The sample holds a few counts of this clone. The chain employs TRBV9 and TRBJ2-1; tentatively, D is TRBD2 (7 bases). The CDR3 sequence is 16 residues long. Trimming left V 3 bases short and J 4 bases short, with 17 bases between. Germline lookup yields CDR1 SGDLS and CDR2 YYNGEE. CDR3 DNA: TGTGCCAGCAGCGCCCGGGGGGCGACTATATACAATGAGCAGTTCTTC. This sequence encodes CASSARGATIYNEQFF.

The gene calls are TRBV27 and TRBJ1-5; 9 bases line up with TRBD1. The CDR3 totals 16 residues. After removal of 3 bases from V and 4 bases from J, the junction contained 7 bases not matched to a gene. CDR1 is MNHEY and CDR2 is SMNVEV in the germline V gene (reference sequence). The CDR3 nucleotides are TGTGCCAGCAGTTTTAGGTACAGGGGGCATAATCAGCCCCAGCATTTT. This sequence encodes CASSFRYRGHNQPQHF.

This chain links TRBV5-4 with TRBJ2-1, with D tentatively TRBD2 (5 bases). The germline V gene encodes CDR1 SGHNT and CDR2 YYREEE (reference sequence). The V end was cut by 5 bases, the J end by 6 bases, with 18 bases between. CDR3 length equals 15 residues. The CDR3 here is CASRTQGLAGNEQFF. The CDR3 DNA is TGTGCCAGCAGGACCCAAGGGCTAGCTGGCAATGAGCAGTTCTTC.

J is TRBJ2-7 and V is TRBV6-1; TRBD2 matches at 10 bases. The V segment lost 6 bases and the J segment 1 base; nucleotides outside the gene matches: 3. Germline V CDR1 and CDR2: MNHNS, SASEGT. This CDR3 spans 14 amino acids. DNA of the CDR3: TGTGCCAGCAGAATAGCGGGGGGTTCCTACGAGCAGTACTTC. This codes for CASRIAGGSYEQYF.

This clone turned up a few times. CDR3 residues: CSVARDRANYGYTF. CDR3 sequence (DNA): TGCAGCGTCGCTCGGGACAGAGCTAACTATGGCTACACCTTC. This chain uses TRBV29-1 with TRBJ1-2; 7 nucleotides align to TRBD1. J lost 0 bases, V lost 6 bases, and 7 bases had no gene match. The CDR3 loop spans 14 amino acids. The V gene's germline CDR1 is SQVTM and CDR2 ANQGSEA.

The V gene is TRBV27, the J gene TRBJ2-7; 8 bases are shared with TRBD1. J was trimmed by 2 bases and V by 6 bases; bases with no gene match: 9. CDR1 is MNHEY and CDR2 is SMNVEV in the germline V gene (reference sequence). The CDR3 loop spans 15 amino acids. The CDR3 loop reads CASRGTGTGAYEQYF. For the CDR3, the DNA is TGTGCCAGCAGAGGAACCGGGACAGGCGCCTACGAGCAGTACTTC.

This rearrangement joins TRBV21-1 to TRBJ1-4. TRBV21-1 is classified as a pseudogene. This CDR3 region has 17 residues. CDR3 protein: CASSKRRAGRGGEKLFF. CDR3 coding DNA: TGTGCCAGCAGCAAAAGAAGGGCAGGACGGGGGGGTGAAAAACTGTTTTTT.

This clone was detected a few times. The gene calls are TRBV28 and TRBJ1-2; possible D gene TRBD1, 5 bases. Germline V CDR1 and CDR2: MDHEN, SYDVKM. Trimming left V 2 bases short and J 5 bases short, with 6 bases between. This CDR3 has 12 amino acids. The CDR3 reads CASSLGAYGYTF. Written as DNA, the CDR3 is TGTGCCAGCAGTTTAGGGGCGTATGGCTACACCTTC.

The V gene is TRBV6-5, the J gene TRBJ1-6, with 8 bases aligning to TRBD1. The germline CDR1 and CDR2 sequences are MNHEY and SVGAGI. The CDR3 loop spans 14 amino acids. With V trimmed by 4 bases and J by 9 bases, 5 bases remained unmatched. DNA of the CDR3: TGTGCCAGCAGTTCGAGGACAGGGATTTCACCCCTCCACTTT. Translating gives CASSSRTGISPLHF.

V and J are TRBV5-1 and TRBJ1-3, with D hard to call. V lost 1 base, J lost 0 bases, and 14 bases lay in between. Germline V CDR1 and CDR2: SGHRS, YFSETQ. The CDR3 consists of 17 residues. In DNA form, the CDR3 reads TGCGCCAGCAGCTTGCAGCCTGGAGGGTCCTCTGGAAACACCATATATTTT. This codes for CASSLQPGGSSGNTIYF.

The rearrangement links TRBV30 to TRBJ1-5, with unresolved D. Trimming removed 3 bases at V and 3 bases at J, with 9 bases between. Looked up from germline, CDR1 is GTSNPN and CDR2 is SVGIG (reference sequence). The CDR3 has 13 amino acids. This chain's CDR3 is CAWRRVSNQPQHF. The CDR3 region has the DNA TGTGCCTGGAGGAGGGTTTCCAATCAGCCCCAGCATTTT.

This clone was seen more than once but under ten times. The chain employs TRBV27 and TRBJ2-7; D is perhaps TRBD1 (6 bases). CDR1 is MNHEY, CDR2 SMNVEV, per germline (reference sequence). Trimming stripped 0 bases from V and 6 bases from J, with 18 bases between. The CDR3 has 16 residues. CDR3 coding DNA: TGTGCCAGCAGTTTATCGATGGGGACAATCAGGAGCGAGCAGTACTTC. Amino acids: CASSLSMGTIRSEQYF.

This clone was seen more than once but under ten times. The chain links TRBV29-1 to TRBJ1-1, with D possibly matching TRBD1 (5 bases). The CDR3 is made up of 11 amino acids. V was cut by 7 bases and J by 11 bases, with 17 bases left in between. The germline V gene encodes CDR1 SQVTM and CDR2 ANQGSEA. CDR3 sequence: CSANFQGEAFF. CDR3 nucleotide sequence: TGCAGCGCCAATTTTCAGGGTGAGGCTTTCTTT.

The gene calls are TRBV5-1 and TRBJ1-5, with D unresolved. The germline V gene encodes CDR1 SGHRS and CDR2 YFSETQ. Trimming stripped 3 bases from V and 4 bases from J, with 11 bases between. The CDR3 runs to 14 residues. The CDR3 protein is CASSSGHKNQPQHF. The DNA for the CDR3 is TGCGCCAGCAGCTCTGGCCATAAGAATCAGCCCCAGCATTTT.